One and the same sample provided the 2 T cell receptor beta chains below, sequenced in a study of OX40 agonist ivuxolimab in advanced cancers. Profiling relied on immunoSEQ multiplex PCR, and the TCRdb table lists in-frame clones only, not all of them. Here the sample spans about 56,000 clones, about four fifths being singletons. The material sequenced was CD4+ or CD8+ T cells sorted from blood, taken in a trial of the OX40 agonist ivuxolimab. The receptor set was obtained from an adult with an advanced solid tumor such as melanoma, head and neck, liver or kidney cancer.

This clone has only one observation. The chain recombines TRBV19 with TRBJ2-5; 7 nucleotides match TRBD1. Germline CDR1 LNHDA, CDR2 SQIVND (reference sequence). Losses at the gene ends were 6 bases for V and 1 base for J; bases not matched to a gene: 8. The length of the CDR3 is 15 residues. The CDR3 reads CASRGQNRGQETQYF. In nucleotides, the CDR3 is TGTGCCAGTAGGGGACAGAATCGGGGCCAAGAGACCCAGTACTTC. Combining the CDR3 with reference TRBV19 and TRBJ2-5 gives the whole variable domain DGGITQSPKYLFRKEGQNVTLSCEQNLNHDAMYWYRQDPGQGLRLIYYSQIVNDFQKGDIAEGYSVSREKKESFPLTVTSAQKNPTAFYLCASRGQNRGQETQYFGPGTRLLVL.

The table lists this clone with a few counts. The genes are TRBV6-1 and TRBJ1-1, with a weak D call TRBD1 (6 bases). CDR3 length equals 13 residues. Germline V CDR1 and CDR2: MNHNS, SASEGT. V was shortened by 2 bases and J by 6 bases, with 10 bases between the two germline ends. The CDR3 DNA is TGTGCCAGCAGTGAAAGGGGGGCGGCTGAAGCTTTCTTT. Translated: CASSERGAAEAFF.